This T cell receptor (beta chain) was sequenced for a study of CD8+ T cells in alopecia areata. Overall study: The study gave treated patients oral tofacitinib at 5 to 10 mg twice daily. Scoring of severity for treated patients was based on percentage of affected scalp area. Tofacitinib was given for 6 to 18 months, then stopped for 6 months.

The CDR3 covers 16 residues. V was trimmed by 3 bases and J by 4 bases, leaving 16 bases between them. CDR1 and CDR2 (germline): SGHDN, FVKESK. Overall study results and limits: Alopecia totalis/universalis scalp especially showed more expanded CD8+ clones than normal scalp.

Extracted RNA was reverse transcribed, and the resulting cDNA served as sequencing template. Repertoires were generated with immunoSEQ multiplex PCR, while TCRdb's copy carries only in-frame clones and drops some. The sample lists around 200,000 clones; around 60% were seen once. Treatment in this sample: oral pan-JAK inhibitor, 5-10 mg twice daily. Remarks on this clone: What it recognizes is unknown.

The TCR comes from a human donor with alopecia areata. The sequencing used CD8+ T cells sorted from blood, collected at week 24, from a patient treated with tofacitinib. The chain couples TRBV14 to TRBJ2-1; D possibly matches TRBD1 or TRBD2 (6 bases each). The CDR3 DNA reads TGTGCCAGCAGCCATCTTATTACAGGGACTTACAATGAGCAGTTCTTC. This encodes CASSHLITGTYNEQFF.